This entry describes one T cell receptor beta chain. As originally analysed: Estimation of nucleated cell counts relied on the amplification of reference gene primers. The repertoire was sequenced with immunoSEQ multiplex PCR; TCRdb's copy has only in-frame clones and lacks some. For V, J and clone size, that table is used; D and trimming come from the DNA. The table includes approximately 280,000 clones, roughly 90% detected once. Trimming removed 2 bases at V and 4 bases at J, with 12 bases between. The CDR3 spans 15 residues. Germline CDR1 is LNHDA and CDR2 is SQIVND (reference sequence). The sample belongs to a study of blood T cell repertoires in COVID-19. Turning to the study itself: The samples span acute and convalescent COVID-19 from the United States, Italy and Spain. T cells, B-cell-depleted T cells, or PBMCs provided the cDNA or gDNA that served as material.

Sequences were obtained from peripheral blood. V and J are TRBV19 and TRBJ1-5; D is undetermined. The sequence was collected from a man in his forties with acute or convalescent COVID-19. The CDR3 DNA sequence: TGTGCCAGTAGTATATGGGGAGAAGGGAATCAGCCCCAGCATTTT. Amino acids: CASSIWGEGNQPQHF. Filled out from reference TRBV19 and TRBJ1-5, the complete variable domain reads DGGITQSPKYLFRKEGQNVTLSCEQNLNHDAMYWYRQDPGQGLRLIYYSQIVNDFQKGDIAEGYSVSREKKESFPLTVTSAQKNPTAFYLCASSIWGEGNQPQHFGDGTRLSIL.